The rows below give T cell receptor beta chains drawn from one sample of a study of technical replicates of blood from a handful of donors. TCRdb keeps only in-frame clones here, not all; method: immunoSEQ multiplex PCR. The top ten hold approximately 0.41% of the sample, which has about 80,000 clones, 91% seen once. The material sequenced was T cells isolated from PBMCs. The receptor source for this set is a human donor in good health. CDR3s include the opening cysteine and the closing phenylalanine or tryptophan. A D gene is named only where the DNA matches it firmly. Clone sizes are given selectively: once, few, many, or a class where the clone is expanded.

cdr3_aa cdr3_nt v_call d_call cdr3_length j_call clone_size
CASSPPVRGIRPGELFF TGCGCCAGCAGCCCGCCTGTGAGAGGTATAAGGCCCGGGGAGCTGTTTTTT TRBV4-1 - 17 TRBJ2-2 -
CASSGRDRVAEAFF TGTGCCAGCAGTGGCCGGGACAGGGTGGCTGAAGCTTTCTTT TRBV27 TRBD1 14 TRBJ1-1 -
CASSRVTGETQYF TGCGCCAGCAGTCGGGTGACTGGGGAGACCCAGTACTTC TRBV4-1 - 13 TRBJ2-5 -
CASSQATGGFYEQYF TGTGCCAGCAGCCAGGCTACAGGGGGCTTTTACGAGCAGTACTTC TRBV14 TRBD1 15 TRBJ2-7 -
CASGLVPAGTRYSNQPQHF TGTGCTAGTGGTTTGGTACCTGCCGGGACACGATATAGCAATCAGCCCCAGCATTTT TRBV12-5 - 19 TRBJ1-5 -
CSVEDLGAREKLFF TGCAGCGTTGAAGATCTGGGGGCCAGGGAAAAACTGTTTTTT TRBV29-1 - 14 TRBJ1-4 once
CASSVSVSGELFF TGTGCCAGCAGCGTTAGTGTTTCCGGGGAGCTGTTTTTT TRBV9 - 13 TRBJ2-2 -
CASSLGLGYEQYF TGTGCCAGCAGTTTAGGGCTGGGCTACGAGCAGTACTTC TRBV27 - 13 TRBJ2-7 -
CASNPTGEDYGYTF TGTGCCAGCAACCCGACAGGGGAGGACTATGGCTACACCTTC TRBV6-5 TRBD1 14 TRBJ1-2 -
CASRKTGNTDTQYF TGTGCCAGCAGGAAGACAGGGAATACAGATACGCAGTATTTT TRBV6-4 TRBD1 14 TRBJ2-3 -
CASSWQGPHEQFF TGTGCCAGTAGTTGGCAGGGCCCCCATGAGCAGTTCTTC TRBV19 - 13 TRBJ2-1 -
CASSVSGTPYNEQFF TGTGCCAGCAGCGTGAGTGGGACTCCATACAATGAGCAGTTCTTC TRBV9 - 15 TRBJ2-1 -
CASGFGLAGQQYF TGTGCTAGTGGTTTCGGACTAGCGGGCCAGCAGTACTTC TRBV12-5 TRBD2 13 TRBJ2-7 -
CASSGEGRYNGYTF TGTGCCAGCAGCGGAGAGGGAAGGTACAATGGCTACACCTTC TRBV9 - 14 TRBJ1-2 -
CASSGQGATEAFF TGTGCCAGTAGTGGACAGGGGGCAACTGAAGCTTTCTTT TRBV19 TRBD1 13 TRBJ1-1 -
CASRGAAYEQYF TGCGCCAGCCGGGGGGCCGCCTACGAGCAGTACTTC TRBV5-1 - 12 TRBJ2-7 few
CASMDGEETQYF TGTGCCAGCATGGACGGGGAAGAGACCCAGTACTTC TRBV2 - 12 TRBJ2-5 once
CAWKPGNTEAFF TGTGCCTGGAAGCCGGGGAACACTGAAGCTTTCTTT TRBV30 - 12 TRBJ1-1 few
CASSLRQASNTGELFF TGTGCCAGCAGTCTAAGACAGGCCTCGAACACCGGGGAGCTGTTTTTT TRBV27 - 16 TRBJ2-2 -
CASSLGQGNSGNTIYF TGCGCCAGCAGCTTGGGACAGGGAAACTCTGGAAACACCATATATTTT TRBV5-1 TRBD1 16 TRBJ1-3 -
CASSEAPHPTGELFF TGTGCCAGCAGTGAAGCCCCACATCCTACCGGGGAGCTGTTTTTT TRBV2 - 15 TRBJ2-2 -
CASSIPGVNTEAFF TGTGCCAGCTCAATACCAGGGGTAAACACTGAAGCTTTCTTT TRBV18 - 14 TRBJ1-1 -
CAWSVQGYRLYTF TGTGCCTGGAGTGTACAAGGATACAGGCTGTACACCTTC TRBV30 - 13 TRBJ1-2 -
CASSLALAGTDTQYF TGTGCCAGCAGTCTAGCCCTAGCGGGCACAGATACGCAGTATTTT TRBV7-3 TRBD2 15 TRBJ2-3 -
CASSRARDRVNYGYTF TGTGCCAGCAGTCGAGCCCGGGACAGGGTTAACTATGGCTACACCTTC TRBV7-8 TRBD1 16 TRBJ1-2 -
CASSYHGTSGIGGQFF TGTGCCAGCAGTTACCACGGGACTAGCGGGATAGGGGGGCAGTTCTTC TRBV6-5 TRBD2 16 TRBJ2-1 -
CSVGRGAYEQYF TGCAGCGTTGGCAGGGGGGCCTACGAGCAGTACTTC TRBV29-1 - 12 TRBJ2-7 -
CASSTGQNTEAFF TGTGCCAGTAGTACAGGACAGAACACTGAAGCTTTCTTT TRBV19 - 13 TRBJ1-1 -
CASSNYRDSAISGNTIYF TGTGCCAGTAGTAACTACAGGGACAGCGCTATCTCTGGAAACACCATATATTTT TRBV19 TRBD1 18 TRBJ1-3 -
CSVELTSGRRGADTQYF TGCAGCGTTGAATTGACTAGCGGGAGGAGGGGAGCAGATACGCAGTATTTT TRBV29-1 TRBD2 17 TRBJ2-3 -
CASSLGRAEYGYTF TGTGCCAGCAGCTTAGGGAGAGCTGAATATGGCTACACCTTC TRBV7-8 - 14 TRBJ1-2 -
CASSPLTSSEQFF TGTGCCAGCAGCCCACTAACTAGTAGTGAGCAGTTCTTC TRBV7-6 - 13 TRBJ2-1 -
CASSNNRNSGNTIYF TGTGCCAGCAGTAACAACAGGAACTCTGGAAACACCATATATTTT TRBV6-1 - 15 TRBJ1-3 -
CASSLGFREFVHEQYF TGTGCCAGCAGTTTAGGGTTCCGGGAATTCGTCCACGAGCAGTACTTC TRBV27 - 16 TRBJ2-7 -
CASSEKTGAQPQHF TGTGCCAGCAGTGAAAAGACAGGAGCTCAGCCCCAGCATTTT TRBV6-1 - 14 TRBJ1-5 once
CASFNQAAPYEQYF TGTGCCAGCTTTAACCAGGCAGCTCCCTACGAGCAGTACTTC TRBV27 - 14 TRBJ2-7 once
CASSQASLAETQYF TGTGCCAGCAGCCAAGCATCGCTAGCAGAGACCCAGTACTTC TRBV4-2 - 14 TRBJ2-5 -
CASSSLGQGLNEAFF TGTGCCAGCAGCTCCCTAGGACAGGGACTAAATGAAGCTTTCTTT TRBV11-3 TRBD1 15 TRBJ1-1 -
CASSQDPLGGDSGANVLTF TGCGCCAGCAGCCAAGATCCCTTGGGGGGAGACTCTGGGGCCAACGTCCTGACTTTC TRBV4-3 - 19 TRBJ2-6 -
CASSPGGGSGYTGELFF TGTGCCAGCTCACCCGGCGGCGGGAGTGGGTACACCGGGGAGCTGTTTTTT TRBV18 TRBD2 17 TRBJ2-2 -
CASSDSPGQGYGYTF TGTGCCAGCAGTGACTCGCCGGGACAGGGCTATGGCTACACCTTC TRBV6-4 TRBD1 15 TRBJ1-2 -
CASSERAGSHFF TGTGCCAGCAGTGAAAGGGCGGGGTCGCATTTCTTT TRBV6-1 - 12 TRBJ1-1 once
CASSLVSPPTYEQYF TGTGCCAGCAGCTTAGTTAGCCCGCCCACCTACGAGCAGTACTTC TRBV7-8 - 15 TRBJ2-7 -
CASSTGIYEKLFF TGTGCCAGCAGCACAGGGATATATGAAAAACTGTTTTTT TRBV6-1 - 13 TRBJ1-4 once
CASSRTGEGRTNEKLFF TGTGCCAGCTCACGGACAGGGGAGGGAAGAACTAATGAAAAACTGTTTTTT TRBV18 TRBD1 17 TRBJ1-4 -
CASSSRTGRTSNTGELFF TGTGCCAGCAGCTCCCGGACAGGGCGAACTTCGAACACCGGGGAGCTGTTTTTT TRBV9 TRBD1 18 TRBJ2-2 -
CASSSGPFPEAFF TGTGCCAGCAGCTCAGGGCCTTTCCCTGAAGCTTTCTTT TRBV7-7 - 13 TRBJ1-1 -
CASSGLLQGRASNQPQHF TGTGCCAGCAGTGGGCTCCTCCAGGGCAGGGCAAGCAATCAGCCCCAGCATTTT TRBV2 - 18 TRBJ1-5 -
CASSIPGQPYEQYF TGTGCCAGTAGTATCCCGGGACAGCCCTACGAGCAGTACTTC TRBV19 TRBD1 14 TRBJ2-7 -
CAISPRDRGLSGANVLTF TGTGCCATCAGTCCCCGGGACAGGGGTCTGTCTGGGGCCAACGTCCTGACTTTC TRBV10-3 TRBD1 18 TRBJ2-6 once
CASSLLAGINGQFF TGTGCCAGCAGTTTGCTAGCGGGTATCAATGGGCAGTTCTTC TRBV28 TRBD2 14 TRBJ2-1 -
CASSQEPGGVGEAEAFF TGCGCCAGCAGCCAAGAGCCCGGGGGTGTGGGGGAGGCTGAAGCTTTCTTT TRBV4-1 - 17 TRBJ1-1 -